This TCR beta chain was profiled in a study of blood T cells in healthy people across ages. CDR3 size: 13 residues. Trimming stripped 1 base from V and 7 bases from J, with 10 bases between. Germline V gene lookup returns CDR1 DFQATT and CDR2 SNEGSKA (reference sequence). This clonotype was counted between two and nine times. The antigen is not known. Overall study results and limits: Naive CD4+ cells and diversity were both higher in long-lived donors than in aged donors.

A second PCR, run for roughly 7 to 12 cycles, used a sample-barcoded 5' primer plus a J-beta primer mix. TCRdb passed the 5' RACE reads through MiXCR, listing each CDR3 protein once. The sample contains 850,000 to 1,300,000 distinct CDR3 sequences, 45% of which appear only once. The sample taken for sequencing was blood. This receptor was identified in a woman aged 60-75 years in good health. This sequence joins TRBV20-1 and TRBJ2-2; D call uncertain. In nucleotides, the CDR3 is TGCAGTGCTAGAGCCGATTTCTTCGGGGAGCTGTTTTTT. Amino acids: CSARADFFGELFF.